Shown below are 24 T cell receptor beta chains from a single sample sequenced in a study of blood T cell repertoires in COVID-19. The method was immunoSEQ multiplex PCR; TCRdb's version includes in-frame clones alone and lacks a portion of them. The data show a few hundred thousand clones, less than 90% seen once. Sequenced: peripheral blood. The receptor source for this set is a woman aged 80 or over with active or convalescent COVID-19.

The chain recombines TRBV7-8 with TRBJ1-4; TRBD1 is a possible D gene (6 bases). V lost 1 base, J lost 0 bases, and 15 bases lay in between. Germline-derived CDR1 and CDR2 are SGHVS and FQNEAQ. The CDR3 consists of 18 residues. DNA for the CDR3: TGTGCCAGCAGCTTAGAACCCGGACAGCCTGCAACTAATGAAAAACTGTTTTTT. It encodes CASSLEPGQPATNEKLFF.

The chain is built from TRBV30 and TRBJ1-1; D unclear. Trimming left V 4 bases short and J 3 bases short, with 9 bases between. Germline CDR1 GTSNPN, CDR2 SVGIG (reference sequence). The CDR3 is made up of 12 amino acids. The CDR3 loop is CAWTTRDTEAFF. The DNA of the CDR3 is TGTGCCTGGACCACGAGGGACACTGAAGCTTTCTTT.

This clone showed up just once. The chain uses TRBV6-5 and TRBJ1-1; D uncertain. The germline gives CDR1 MNHEY, CDR2 SVGAGI. The ends were cut back, 6 bases at V and 0 bases at J, with 14 bases in the middle. This CDR3 is 15 amino acids long. The CDR3 region has the DNA TGTGCCAGCAGCACTAACTGGCTCATGAACACTGAAGCTTTCTTT. Residues: CASSTNWLMNTEAFF.

The chain has TRBV19 and TRBJ1-5, with D possibly matching TRBD1 (5 bases). The V end lost 5 bases, the J end lost 7 bases, and 15 bases lay between the germline ends. CDR3 length: 14 residues. The V gene's germline CDR1 is LNHDA and CDR2 SQIVND (reference sequence). This chain's CDR3 is CASSLGRGTQPQHF. The CDR3 bases are TGTGCCAGTAGTTTGGGGCGGGGGACGCAGCCCCAGCATTTT.

The V gene is TRBV4-1, the J gene TRBJ2-1, with 10 bases aligning to TRBD2. Trimming took 0 bases from V and 6 from J; bases not matched to a gene: 5. Germline CDR1 MGHRA, CDR2 YSYEKL. The CDR3 consists of 16 residues. The CDR3 protein is CASSQEEAGGINEQFF. CDR3 DNA: TGCGCCAGCAGCCAAGAGGAAGCGGGAGGGATCAATGAGCAGTTCTTC.

The V gene is TRBV7-2, the J gene TRBJ1-5, with 9 nucleotides matching TRBD1. Germline loops: CDR1 SGHTA, CDR2 FQGNSA. After removal of 5 bases from V and 3 bases from J, the junction contained 5 bases not matched to a gene. CDR3 length: 15 residues. CDR3 bases: TGTGCCAGCAGCAACTACAGGGGGCTCAATCAGCCCCAGCATTTT. This gives the protein CASSNYRGLNQPQHF.

The chain combines TRBV7-3 with TRBJ2-7, with 7 bases lining up with TRBD2. CDR3 length equals 14 residues. Germline trimming cut 5 bases from V and 2 bases from J; bases unmatched to any gene: 6. Germline loops: CDR1 SGHTA, CDR2 FQGTGA. The DNA of the CDR3 is TGTGCCAGCAGCCCAACCGGGACTACCTACGAGCAGTACTTC. Amino acids: CASSPTGTTYEQYF.

The chain's CDR3 is CASSPTNREKNTEAFF. For the CDR3, the DNA is TGTGCCAGCTCACCAACCAACAGGGAGAAGAACACTGAAGCTTTCTTT. This rearrangement joins TRBV18 to TRBJ1-1; a possible D gene is TRBD1 (6 bases). Trimming left V 2 bases short and J 1 base short, with 14 bases between. Per germline, CDR1 KGHSH and CDR2 LQKENI. The CDR3 length is 16 residues.

The CDR3 bases are TGTGCCAGCAGCTACGGACTTACTCAAGAGACCCAGTACTTC. This sequence encodes CASSYGLTQETQYF. The chain joins TRBV9 to TRBJ2-5; the D gene is possibly TRBD2 (5 bases). The V end lost 4 bases, the J end lost 2 bases, and 12 bases lay between the germline ends. From germline, CDR1 is SGDLS and CDR2 YYNGEE. This CDR3 region has 14 residues.

The chain links TRBV5-6 to TRBJ2-1; the match to TRBD1 covers 7 bases. With V trimmed by 4 bases and J by 1 base, 11 bases remained unmatched. The CDR3 length is 17 residues. The germline CDR1 and CDR2 sequences are SGHDT and YYEEEE. This CDR3 is CASSPGTGAKSYNEQFF. In DNA form, the CDR3 reads TGTGCCAGCAGCCCTGGTACAGGGGCGAAGTCCTACAATGAGCAGTTCTTC.

The count of this clone is one. The chain combines TRBV5-4 with TRBJ1-2; 9 bases are shared with TRBD1. This CDR3 spans 17 amino acids. Germline CDR1 is SGHNT and CDR2 is YYREEE (reference sequence). Trimming at V came to 4 bases and at J to 2 bases, leaving 12 bases not matched to a gene. The CDR3 DNA sequence: TGTGCCAGCAGCCTGGGGAAGGGGGGACAGGGAAACTATGGCTACACCTTC. Translated: CASSLGKGGQGNYGYTF.

This sequence joins TRBV28 and TRBJ1-6; D is unclear. Germline loops: CDR1 MDHEN, CDR2 SYDVKM. Between the trimmed V and J ends, which lost 4 bases and 7 bases, there was a span of 8 bases. This CDR3 is 13 amino acids long. CDR3 DNA: TGTGCCAGCAGTTCGGGGTTGAATTCACCCCTCCACTTT. Its protein product is CASSSGLNSPLHF.

This chain uses TRBV5-6 with TRBJ2-1; no firm D call. V dropped 7 bases and J dropped 1 base, with 9 bases sitting between them. This CDR3 has 13 amino acids. CDR1 and CDR2 (germline): SGHDT, YYEEEE. CDR3 protein: CASSGLSYNEQFF. CDR3 bases: TGTGCCAGCTCGGGTTTATCCTACAATGAGCAGTTCTTC.

This clone was seen more than once but under ten times. The chain joins TRBV11-2 to TRBJ1-5, with 7 bases lining up with TRBD1. The V and J ends lost 5 bases and 5 bases, in that order; junction bases with no gene match: 6. Germline lookup yields CDR1 SGHAT and CDR2 FQNNGV. The CDR3 spans 14 residues. CDR3 in amino acids: CASSRAGGYQPQHF. In nucleotides, the CDR3 is TGTGCCAGCAGCCGTGCAGGGGGGTATCAGCCCCAGCATTTT.

The chain is built from TRBV6-6 and TRBJ1-1; D is ambiguous. CDR1 and CDR2 from the germline V gene are MNHNY and SVGAGI (reference sequence). V was pared by 5 bases and J by 8 bases, with 9 bases between. This CDR3 has 11 amino acids. The CDR3 sequence: CASSATNEAFF. CDR3 nucleotide sequence: TGTGCCAGCAGTGCGACAAACGAAGCTTTCTTT.

The J gene is TRBJ1-4, the V gene TRBV7-6; perhaps TRBD1 as D (5 bases). Germline CDR1 and CDR2: SGHVS and FNYEAQ. Deletions cut 1 base from V and 7 bases from J, with 13 bases between. The CDR3 consists of 15 residues. DNA for the CDR3: TGTGCCAGCAGCTTAGTGGGGGAGGCAGGTGAAAAACTGTTTTTT. Translated: CASSLVGEAGEKLFF.

The chain joins TRBV7-2 to TRBJ2-1; D may be TRBD1 (6 bases). The CDR3 has 16 residues. CDR1 is SGHTA, CDR2 FQGNSA, per germline. Trimming stripped 1 base from V and 8 bases from J, with 18 bases between. The CDR3 nucleotides are TGTGCCAGCAGCTTAGTCCGCACAGGGCTAGGATATGAGCAGTTCTTC. Its protein is CASSLVRTGLGYEQFF.

The rearrangement links TRBV5-1 to TRBJ2-7, with 8 bases that match TRBD1. Germline V gene data show CDR1 as SGHRS and CDR2 as YFSETQ. This CDR3 region has 15 residues. Trimming at V came to 4 bases and at J to 2 bases, leaving 8 bases not matched to a gene. The CDR3 spells CASSIRQGSPYEQYF. As DNA, the CDR3 is TGCGCCAGCAGCATCAGACAGGGGAGTCCCTACGAGCAGTACTTC.

The rearrangement joins TRBV19 to TRBJ2-7, with unresolved D. The V end lost 3 bases, the J end lost 0 bases, and 12 bases lay between the germline ends. The germline V gene has CDR1 LNHDA and CDR2 SQIVND (reference sequence). There are 15 residues in the CDR3. CDR3 in amino acids: CASSIQALSSYEQYF. DNA for the CDR3: TGTGCCAGTAGTATTCAGGCCCTTAGCTCCTACGAGCAGTACTTC.

The V and J genes are TRBV2 and TRBJ2-1; perhaps TRBD1 as D (6 bases). Trimming stripped 4 bases from V and 10 bases from J, with 14 bases between. The CDR3 totals 13 residues. Germline V gene lookup returns CDR1 SNHLY and CDR2 FYNNEI. The CDR3 region is CASSGRQADEQFF. Here the CDR3 DNA reads TGTGCCAGCAGTGGTCGACAGGCCGACGAGCAGTTCTTC.

V usage is TRBV18 and J usage is TRBJ1-2, with 9 bases lining up with TRBD1. CDR1 KGHSH and CDR2 LQKENI come from the germline V gene. The trim removed 4 bases at V and 4 bases at J, leaving 10 bases unmatched. The CDR3 covers 16 residues. CDR3 protein: CASSRERTGVFYGYTF. CDR3 bases: TGTGCCAGCTCACGCGAAAGGACAGGGGTTTTCTATGGCTACACCTTC.

The chain joins TRBV7-2 to TRBJ2-6, with a tentative D call TRBD1 (6 bases). The length of the CDR3 is 16 residues. Germline V gene data show CDR1 as SGHTA and CDR2 as FQGNSA. Trimming took 2 bases from V and 4 from J, leaving 12 bases between them. CDR3 amino acids: CASSLRQGTGANVLTF. DNA of the CDR3: TGTGCCAGCAGCTTAAGGCAGGGGACCGGGGCCAACGTCCTGACTTTC.

The rearrangement uses TRBV24-1 and TRBJ2-1, with 8 bases aligning to TRBD2. The V segment lost 7 bases and the J segment 2 bases; nucleotides outside the gene matches: 6. The CDR3 is made up of 15 amino acids. Germline V gene data show CDR1 as KGHDR and CDR2 as SFDVKD. The CDR3 DNA reads as TGTGCCACCAGCGAGAGCGGGGGTACCTACAATGAGCAGTTCTTC. Protein sequence: CATSESGGTYNEQFF.

This clone was counted a few times. The chain couples TRBV5-1 to TRBJ2-2, with D possibly TRBD1 on 6 matching bases. This CDR3 is 14 amino acids long. The V end lost 6 bases, the J end lost 6 bases, and 15 bases lay between the germline ends. Looked up from germline, CDR1 is SGHRS and CDR2 is YFSETQ. CDR3 residues: CASTRDMAPGELFF. The CDR3, as DNA: TGCGCCAGCACCCGGGACATGGCACCCGGGGAGCTGTTTTTT.